Shown below are 19 T cell receptor beta chains from a single sample sequenced in a study of regulatory T cells in long-lasting Graves disease. Researchers made TCR beta libraries by using iRepertoire HTBI primers and running Arm-PCR on CDR3 regions. TCRdb called the multiplex PCR reads again in MiXCR, with one record for every CDR3 protein. Among hundreds of thousands of distinct CDR3 sequences listed, about 15% were seen once. The sample's time point: newly diagnosed GD, antithyroid drugs for less than 3 months. After RNA was extracted from PBMCs, the TCR library was made from it. These same records also appear under a second study, on T cells in Graves' hyperthyroidism and ophthalmopathy.

The sample here was peripheral blood mononuclear cells (PBMCs), taken at new diagnosis, from a patient treated with antithyroid drugs. All receptors derive from a woman aged 25 to 39 with Graves disease.

This clonotype was counted a few times. This chain connects TRBV5-6 to TRBJ1-1, with D uncertain. This CDR3 comprises 12 residues. Trimming took off 2 bases at V and 3 bases at J, with 5 bases between the two ends. Germline V gene data show CDR1 as SGHDT and CDR2 as YYEEEE. In DNA form, the CDR3 reads TGTGCCAGCAGCTTTAAAGACACTGAAGCTTTCTTT. It specifies CASSFKDTEAFF.

The chain couples TRBV19 to TRBJ2-6, with 7 bases that match TRBD1. Germline CDR1 LNHDA, CDR2 SQIVND (reference sequence). V shed 8 bases, J shed 0 bases, and the junction held 10 bases outside the gene matches. This CDR3 is built from 17 residues. The CDR3 DNA reads TGTGCCAGTCAATACAGGGGATTCCTCTCTGGGGCCAACGTCCTGACTTTC. This codes for CASQYRGFLSGANVLTF.

The V call is TRBV20-1, the J call TRBJ2-3; tentative D call: TRBD2 (6 bases). V was shortened by 7 bases and J by 4 bases, with 15 bases between the two germline ends. The length of the CDR3 is 13 residues. Germline lookup yields CDR1 DFQATT and CDR2 SNEGSKA (reference sequence). The CDR3 bases are TGCAGTGTCCCGGGAGAAAAGTCAGATACGCAGTATTTT. This gives the protein CSVPGEKSDTQYF.

The V and J genes are TRBV7-3 and TRBJ2-1; D remains unclear. CDR1 and CDR2 from the germline V gene are SGHTA and FQGTGA. The V and J ends lost 2 bases and 5 bases respectively, with 10 bases between them. CDR3 length: 14 amino acids. CDR3 nucleotide sequence: TGTGCCAGCAGCTTAGGTAGTGGGGACAATGAGCAGTTCTTC. Translation: CASSLGSGDNEQFF. The full variable domain, with the rest looked up from reference TRBV7-3 and TRBJ2-1, is GAGVSQTPSNKVTEKGKYVELRCDPISGHTALYWYRQSLGQGPEFLIYFQGTGAADDSGLPNDRFFAVRPEGSVSTLKIQRTERGDSAVYLCASSLGSGDNEQFFGPGTRLTVL.

This clonotype was seen many times. The chain is built from TRBV12-3 or TRBV12-4 and TRBJ1-2; 9 bases match TRBD1. CDR3 size: 17 residues. Germline trimming cut 2 bases from V and 2 bases from J; bases unmatched to any gene: 9. Here the CDR3 reads CASSLNPLGQGNYGYTF. The CDR3 nucleotides read TGTGCCAGCAGTTTAAACCCCCTGGGACAGGGAAACTATGGCTACACCTTC.

The rearrangement links TRBV6-5 to TRBJ2-2; the D is unclear. The CDR3 has 15 amino acids. Deletions cut 1 base from V and 3 bases from J, with 9 bases between. Germline values: CDR1 MNHEY, CDR2 SVGAGI. The CDR3 DNA is TGTGCCAGCAGTTACTTAGGAGAACACACCGGGGAGCTGTTTTTT. This translates into CASSYLGEHTGELFF.

In this sample, this clonotype turned up a few times. The V call is TRBV24-1, the J call TRBJ2-3; 9 bases match TRBD1. CDR1 and CDR2 from the germline V gene are KGHDR and SFDVKD. V lost 3 bases and J lost 4; bases outside the gene matches: 7. The CDR3 spans 16 residues. CDR3 residues: CATSDGGTGIADTQYF. The CDR3 DNA is TGTGCCACCAGTGATGGAGGGACAGGGATCGCAGATACGCAGTATTTT.

This clonotype was observed a handful of times. The chain employs TRBV5-1 and TRBJ2-1; D gene unclear. V was trimmed by 7 bases and J by 7 bases, leaving 12 bases between them. In germline, CDR1 is SGHRS, CDR2 YFSETQ. The CDR3 runs to 12 residues. CDR3 coding DNA: TGCGCCAGCCACTTCTTACGGAATGAGCAGTTCTTC. Translation gives CASHFLRNEQFF.

The genes are TRBV10-3 and TRBJ2-7, with D possibly TRBD1 on 5 matching bases. Germline CDR1 reads ENHRY; CDR2 reads SYGVKD. The CDR3 length is 13 residues. Between the trimmed V and J ends, which lost 7 bases and 3 bases, there was a span of 13 bases. For the CDR3, the DNA is TGTGCCATCAATCCGGCGCAGGGCTACGAGCAGTACTTC. It codes for CAINPAQGYEQYF.

The V call is TRBV28, the J call TRBJ1-3, with a weak D call TRBD1 (5 bases). The CDR3 covers 14 residues. Trimming stripped 8 bases from V and 9 bases from J, with 20 bases between. The germline V gene has CDR1 MDHEN and CDR2 SYDVKM. The CDR3 coding sequence is TGTGCCAGCGCTGATGGGGGTTCCCGAGCCACCATATATTTT. Residues: CASADGGSRATIYF.

On this clonotype: Since no conserved phenylalanine or tryptophan closes the CDR3, a read error is the likely cause. The DNA is left out, because the CDR3 cannot be placed on it with certainty; the CDR3 is given as TCRdb lists it. V usage is TRBV5-4 and J usage is TRBJ2-1; TRBD1 was called by the table and not checked on the DNA. CDR1 and CDR2 from the germline V gene are SGHNT and YYREEE (reference sequence). The CDR3 has 15 amino acids, counting both end residues. The CDR3 loop reads CASSPAATGADTQYL.

The chain uses TRBV29-1 and TRBJ2-7, with a possible D match to TRBD2 (7 bases). The V end lost 3 bases, the J end lost 2 bases, and 11 bases lay between the germline ends. The CDR3 is 13 amino acids. Germline CDR1 reads SQVTM; CDR2 reads ANQGSEA. The CDR3 spells CSVDIGGAYEQYF. CDR3 nucleotide sequence: TGCAGCGTTGACATAGGGGGGGCCTACGAGCAGTACTTC.

The chain carries TRBV13 and TRBJ1-5, with 7 positions matching TRBD1. The CDR3 is 16 amino acids. The J segment lost 0 bases and the V segment lost 8 bases, leaving 10 bases of the junction unmatched. CDR1 PRHDT and CDR2 FYEKMQ come from the germline V gene (reference sequence). In DNA, the CDR3 is TGTGCCAGCTCACGGCGGGACAGCAATAGCAATCAGCCCCAGCATTTT. It specifies CASSRRDSNSNQPQHF. Looking up the rest from reference TRBV13 and TRBJ1-5 gives the full variable domain: AAGVIQSPRHLIKEKRETATLKCYPIPRHDTVYWYQQGPGQDPQFLISFYEKMQSDKGSIPDRFSAQQFSDYHSELNMSSLELGDSALYFCASSRRDSNSNQPQHFGDGTRLSIL.

This clonotype was detected many times. This sequence joins TRBV6-1 and TRBJ2-7, with TRBD1 matching 8 bases. This CDR3 is built from 16 residues. Germline V gene sequence: CDR1 MNHNS, CDR2 SASEGT. V shed 6 bases and J 0 bases; nucleotides not matched to a gene: 10. The chain's CDR3 is CASRETGQVNSYEQYF. The CDR3 region has the DNA TGTGCCAGCAGAGAAACGGGACAGGTCAACTCCTACGAGCAGTACTTC.

The table lists this clonotype with a few counts. The rearrangement uses TRBV5-1 and TRBJ1-1, with TRBD1 matching over 7 bases. This CDR3 has 15 amino acids. Looked up from germline, CDR1 is SGHRS and CDR2 is YFSETQ. Unmatched junction bases numbered 7, after V lost 4 bases and J lost 1 base. The CDR3 region has the DNA TGCGCCAGCAGCACGTCAGGGGGTAGGAACACTGAAGCTTTCTTT. This translates into CASSTSGGRNTEAFF.

This clonotype was seen more than once but under ten times. The V and J genes are TRBV20-1 and TRBJ2-1; 8 bases fit TRBD2. With 2 bases clipped from V and 1 base from J, the junction kept 4 bases outside the gene matches. The CDR3 has 15 residues. Germline V CDR1 and CDR2: DFQATT, SNEGSKA (reference sequence). CDR3 coding DNA: TGCAGTGCTAGAAGCGGGAGTGCATCCTACAATGAGCAGTTCTTC. It yields the protein CSARSGSASYNEQFF.

This clonotype has ten or more counts. The chain joins TRBV28 to TRBJ1-6, with D perhaps matching TRBD1 (5 bases). The CDR3 extends over 17 amino acids. The germline V and J ends were trimmed by 4 bases and 7 bases, with 20 bases remaining between them. Germline V gene sequence: CDR1 MDHEN, CDR2 SYDVKM. The CDR3 loop reads CASSSPGQGILNSPLHF. DNA for the CDR3: TGTGCCAGCAGTTCTCCGGGGCAGGGCATACTCAATTCACCCCTCCACTTT.

This clonotype was seen at least ten times. The V and J genes are TRBV5-1 and TRBJ2-1; perhaps TRBD2 as D (6 bases). In germline, CDR1 is SGHRS, CDR2 YFSETQ. V was shortened by 4 bases and J by 7 bases, with 21 bases between the two germline ends. The CDR3 loop spans 16 amino acids. The CDR3 bases are TGCGCCAGCAGCCCCGCTGTGGGGGGTGGGCAAAATGAGCAGTTCTTC. Residues: CASSPAVGGGQNEQFF.

As concerns this clonotype: The DNA is omitted, as the CDR3 cannot be located on it reliably, and the CDR3 follows TCRdb's listing. The V call is TRBV27, the J call TRBJ1-5; TRBD1 was called by the table and not checked on the DNA. The CDR3 comprises 21 residues, both ends counted. The germline gives CDR1 MNHEY, CDR2 SMNVEV (reference sequence). The CDR3 sequence: CASSRADVYEQYFGPGQPQHF.